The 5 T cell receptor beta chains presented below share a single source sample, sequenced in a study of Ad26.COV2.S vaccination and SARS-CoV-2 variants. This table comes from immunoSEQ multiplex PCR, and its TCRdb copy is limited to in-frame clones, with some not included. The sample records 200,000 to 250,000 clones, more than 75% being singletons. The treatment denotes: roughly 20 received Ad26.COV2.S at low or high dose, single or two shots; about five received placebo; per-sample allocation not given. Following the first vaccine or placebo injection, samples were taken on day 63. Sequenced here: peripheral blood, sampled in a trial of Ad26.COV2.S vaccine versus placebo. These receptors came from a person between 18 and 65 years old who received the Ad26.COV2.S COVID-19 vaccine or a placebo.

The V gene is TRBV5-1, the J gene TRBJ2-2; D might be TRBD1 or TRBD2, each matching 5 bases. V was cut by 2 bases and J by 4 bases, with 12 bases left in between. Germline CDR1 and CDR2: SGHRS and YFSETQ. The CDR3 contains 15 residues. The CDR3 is CASSLRDVRTGELFF. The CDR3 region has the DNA TGCGCCAGCAGCTTAAGGGACGTTCGCACCGGGGAGCTGTTTTTT.

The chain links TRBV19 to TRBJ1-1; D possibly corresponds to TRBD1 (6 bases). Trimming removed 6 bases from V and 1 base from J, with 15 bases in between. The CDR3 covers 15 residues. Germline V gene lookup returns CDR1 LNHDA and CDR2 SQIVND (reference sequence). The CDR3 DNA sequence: TGTGCCAGTAGCCATGTGACAGGCCCGAACACTGAAGCTTTCTTT. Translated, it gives CASSHVTGPNTEAFF.

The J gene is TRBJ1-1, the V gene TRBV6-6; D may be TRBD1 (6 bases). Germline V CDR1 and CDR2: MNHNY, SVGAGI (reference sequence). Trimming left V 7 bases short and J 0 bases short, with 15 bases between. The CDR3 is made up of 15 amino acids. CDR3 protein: CASNGLGTLNTEAFF. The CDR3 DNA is TGTGCCAGCAATGGCCTCGGGACATTGAACACTGAAGCTTTCTTT.

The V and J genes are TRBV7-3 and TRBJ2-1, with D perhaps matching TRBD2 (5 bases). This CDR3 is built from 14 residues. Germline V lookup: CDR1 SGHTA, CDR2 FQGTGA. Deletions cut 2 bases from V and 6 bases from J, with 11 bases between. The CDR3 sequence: CASSLGLGGNEQFF. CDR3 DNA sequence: TGTGCCAGCAGCTTAGGGCTAGGAGGCAATGAGCAGTTCTTC.

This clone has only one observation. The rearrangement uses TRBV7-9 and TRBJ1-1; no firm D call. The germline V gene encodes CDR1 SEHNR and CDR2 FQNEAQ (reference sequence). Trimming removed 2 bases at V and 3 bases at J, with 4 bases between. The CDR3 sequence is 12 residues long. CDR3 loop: CASSLRDTEAFF. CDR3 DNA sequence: TGTGCCAGCAGCTTAAGGGACACTGAAGCTTTCTTT.